This T cell receptor beta chain originates from a study of identical twins. Whole-study findings and limits: Among beta out-of-frame sequences, excess sharing between twins appeared weaker. Cord blood beta clonotypes present at high abundance carried fewer insertions; no such pattern appeared in memory repertoires.

Concerning this clonotype: Its antigen remains unknown.

TCRdb passed the 5' RACE reads through MiXCR, listing each CDR3 protein once. The data contain about 660,000 distinct CDR3 sequences, over 8.5% of them singletons. The sample was also reused in another study, on yellow fever vaccine responses in identical twins.

Material for sequencing was PBMCs. The receptor was isolated from a woman in her late teens or twenties in good health.

The CDR3 DNA reads TGTGCCAGCTCACCACCGAACAGCAAAGAGACCCAGTACTTC. This encodes CASSPPNSKETQYF. The genes are TRBV18 and TRBJ2-5, with D hard to call. V gave up 0 bases and J gave up 3 bases, with 8 bases separating them. CDR3 size: 14 residues. The germline gives CDR1 KGHSH, CDR2 LQKENI. Looking up the rest from reference TRBV18 and TRBJ2-5 gives the full variable domain: NAGVMQNPRHLVRRRGQEARLRCSPMKGHSHVYWYRQLPEEGLKFMVYLQKENIIDESGMPKERFSAEFPKEGPSILRIQQVVRGDSAAYFCASSPPNSKETQYFGPGTRLLVL.